Sequencing of this TCR beta chain was carried out in a study of T cell responses to AZD1222 COVID-19 vaccine. In the study overall: Pooled in the analysis were second doses at about 4 or about 12 weeks.

V lost 4 bases to trimming and J lost 4 bases; unmatched junction nucleotides: 8. CDR1 and CDR2 (germline): MNHEY, SMNVEV (reference sequence). The CDR3 length is 16 residues. The assay was immunoSEQ multiplex PCR, and TCRdb's table has in-frame clones only and misses some. This table has around 100,000 clones, roughly 91% appearing once. Study-level results: It was only after the peak T cell response that any repertoires were sampled. Increases in Spike-specific TCR breadth and depth were seen after two AZD1222 doses.

A note on this clone: Its antigen is undetermined.

This clonotype originated in an adult in good health. This material consisted of peripheral blood, taken on day 0 of AZD1222 vaccination. The chain recombines TRBV27 with TRBJ1-1, with TRBD1 matching 11 bases. The CDR3 loop is CASSWTGGVWGTEAFF. The CDR3 region has the DNA TGTGCCAGCAGTTGGACAGGGGGCGTCTGGGGCACTGAAGCTTTCTTT.